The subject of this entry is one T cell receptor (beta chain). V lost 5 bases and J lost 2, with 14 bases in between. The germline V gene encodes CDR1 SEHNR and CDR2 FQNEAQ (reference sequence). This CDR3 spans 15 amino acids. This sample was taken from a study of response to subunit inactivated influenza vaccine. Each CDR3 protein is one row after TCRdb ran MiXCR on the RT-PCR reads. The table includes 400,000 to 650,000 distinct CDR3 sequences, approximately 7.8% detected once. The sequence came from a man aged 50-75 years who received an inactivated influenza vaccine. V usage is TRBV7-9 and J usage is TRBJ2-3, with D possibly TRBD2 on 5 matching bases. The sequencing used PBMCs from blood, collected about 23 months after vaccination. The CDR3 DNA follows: TGTGCCAGCAGCGACCGGAGACTAAACACAGATACGCAGTATTTT. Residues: CASSDRRLNTDTQYF.